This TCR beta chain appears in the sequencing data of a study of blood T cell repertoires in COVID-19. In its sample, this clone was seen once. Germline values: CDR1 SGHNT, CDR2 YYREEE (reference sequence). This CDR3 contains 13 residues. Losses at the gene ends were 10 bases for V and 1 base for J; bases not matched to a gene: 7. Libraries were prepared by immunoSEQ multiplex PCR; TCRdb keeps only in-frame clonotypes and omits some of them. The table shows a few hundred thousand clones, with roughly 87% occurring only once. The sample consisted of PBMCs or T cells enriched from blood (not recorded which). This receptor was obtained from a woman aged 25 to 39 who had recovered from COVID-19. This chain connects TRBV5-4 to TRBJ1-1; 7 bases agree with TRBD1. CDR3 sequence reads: CAGTGAQNTEAFF. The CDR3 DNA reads TGTGCCGGAACAGGGGCACAGAACACTGAAGCTTTCTTT.